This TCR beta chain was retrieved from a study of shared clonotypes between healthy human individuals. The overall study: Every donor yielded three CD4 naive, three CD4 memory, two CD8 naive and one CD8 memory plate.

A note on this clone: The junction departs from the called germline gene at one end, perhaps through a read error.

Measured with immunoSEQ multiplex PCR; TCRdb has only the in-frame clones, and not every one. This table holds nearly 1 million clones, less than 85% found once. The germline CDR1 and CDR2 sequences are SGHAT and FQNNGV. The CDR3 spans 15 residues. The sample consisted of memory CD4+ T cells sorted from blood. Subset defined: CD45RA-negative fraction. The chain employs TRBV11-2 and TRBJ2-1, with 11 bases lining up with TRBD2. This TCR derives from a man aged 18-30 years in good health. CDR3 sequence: CASRLAGGPINEQFF. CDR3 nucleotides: TGTGCCAGCAGATTAGCGGGAGGGCCTATCAATGAGCAGTTCTTC.